This T cell receptor beta chain was identified in a study of CD8+ T cells in alopecia areata. Study information: Scoring of treated patients' severity used the percentage of affected scalp area.

This clone has a single count. Its antigen is still unknown. Stated treatment: oral pan-JAK inhibitor, 5-10 mg twice daily. After isolation, RNA underwent reverse transcription to generate cDNA as the sequencing template. TCRdb's table, derived via immunoSEQ multiplex PCR, lists solely in-frame clones and lacks some. Among about 180,000 clones listed, 53% were seen once. This CDR3 contains 13 residues. V was clipped by 8 bases and J by 5 bases, with 16 bases between them. The germline CDR1 and CDR2 sequences are SQVTM and ANQGSEA. Study outcomes and limitations: There were many expanded lesional clones persisting in scalp and blood during tofacitinib.

The source material was CD8+ T cells sorted from blood, sampled at week 24, from a patient treated with tofacitinib. The clonotype was recovered from a human donor with alopecia areata. This chain links TRBV29-1 with TRBJ2-1; D possibly corresponds to TRBD1 (6 bases). The CDR3 protein is CSISGTSNNEQFF. DNA of the CDR3: TGCAGCATCTCCGGGACATCAAACAATGAGCAGTTCTTC.